This TCR beta chain originates from a study of beta chain features in type 1 diabetes. Overall study findings and caveats: Researchers caution that PCR might favor shorter templates, equally among patients and controls.

Trimming at V came to 3 bases and at J to 7 bases, leaving 5 bases not matched to a gene. The CDR3 length is 16 residues. CDR1 and CDR2 from the germline V gene are SEHNR and FQNEAQ (reference sequence). A note on this clone: The antigen is undetermined.

What was sequenced were expressed TCRB transcripts, since all of the isolated RNA had been reverse transcribed. Clones were sequenced by immunoSEQ multiplex PCR, and TCRdb holds only the in-frame ones, with some missing. The sample yields approximately 300,000 clones, about 11% seen once. Purity (above 95%) was reached by all sorted populations. This sequence was found in a woman in her twenties or thirties in good health. The rearrangement joins TRBV7-9 to TRBJ2-1; 14 bases align to TRBD2. The specimen was naive CD4+ T cells from blood. DNA of the CDR3: TGTGCCAGCAGCTTCACCGGGACTAGCGGGAGAAATGAGCAGTTCTTC. The encoded protein is CASSFTGTSGRNEQFF.